Following are 9 T cell receptor beta chains from one sample sequenced in a study of T cell repertoires in aging, cancer and after chemotherapy. Rearranged V-D-J TRB sequences were amplified with a mixed TRB-A/B primer pool. TCRdb re-derived calls from the multiplex PCR reads in MiXCR, one entry per CDR3 protein. The table lists about 8,600 distinct CDR3 sequences, 20% to 30% of them singletons. Amplification of TCR beta used genomic DNA extracted from peripheral blood. The sample consisted of blood. The receptors here all came from a human donor with a blood cancer.

This clonotype counts as medium-sized. The rearrangement joins TRBV27 to TRBJ2-3; 10 nucleotides align to TRBD2. Per germline, CDR1 MNHEY and CDR2 SMNVEV (reference sequence). Trimming took 5 bases from V and 4 from J; bases not matched to a gene: 3. There are 14 residues in the CDR3. The CDR3 coding sequence is TGTGCCAGCAGTAAAAGCGGGGGGGCAGATACGCAGTATTTT. Its protein is CASSKSGGADTQYF.

By its share, this clonotype is medium-sized. This sequence joins TRBV19 and TRBJ1-3; D is ambiguous. V dropped 4 bases and J dropped 2 bases, with 6 bases sitting between them. CDR3 length: 13 residues. CDR1 is LNHDA, CDR2 SQIVND, per germline (reference sequence). The CDR3 spells CASSTAAGNTIYF. The CDR3 nucleotides are TGTGCCAGTAGTACTGCTGCTGGAAACACCATATATTTT.

This clonotype has only a few counts. The chain is built from TRBV7-2 and TRBJ1-2; TRBD1 matches at 7 bases. The V segment lost 5 bases and the J segment 1 base; nucleotides outside the gene matches: 7. In germline, CDR1 is SGHTA, CDR2 FQGNSA. CDR3 length: 15 residues. The CDR3 coding sequence is TGTGCCAGCAGCACGGTGGGACAGCTTAACTATGGCTACACCTTC. As protein: CASSTVGQLNYGYTF.

V is TRBV6-5 and J is TRBJ1-2; D is ambiguous. This CDR3 has 13 amino acids. V was cut by 6 bases and J by 4 bases, with 12 bases left in between. CDR1 and CDR2 (germline): MNHEY, SVGAGI. CDR3 coding DNA: TGTGCCAGCAGCCCCATGTTTGGCTATGGCTACACCTTC. Translated: CASSPMFGYGYTF.

Relative to its sample, this clonotype is medium-sized. This rearrangement joins TRBV19 to TRBJ2-5, with D perhaps given as TRBD1 or TRBD2 (6 bases each). The V end lost 1 base, the J end lost 10 bases, and 16 bases lay between the germline ends. The CDR3 is 14 residues long. Germline-derived CDR1 and CDR2 are LNHDA and SQIVND (reference sequence). The CDR3 bases are TGTGCCAGTAGTATAGTAGGGGGGCCGGGGGTCCAGTACTTC. This gives the protein CASSIVGGPGVQYF. Variable domain in full (rest from reference TRBV19 and TRBJ2-5): DGGITQSPKYLFRKEGQNVTLSCEQNLNHDAMYWYRQDPGQGLRLIYYSQIVNDFQKGDIAEGYSVSREKKESFPLTVTSAQKNPTAFYLCASSIVGGPGVQYFGPGTRLLVL.

This clonotype is labeled medium-sized. The chain links TRBV18 to TRBJ2-7; possibly TRBD1 for D (6 bases). Trimming left V 0 bases short and J 3 bases short, with 18 bases between. Germline V gene lookup returns CDR1 KGHSH and CDR2 LQKENI. CDR3 size: 17 residues. CDR3 sequence: CASSPPGGRSYFYEQYF. The CDR3, as DNA: TGTGCCAGCTCACCACCAGGGGGACGGAGCTACTTCTACGAGCAGTACTTC.

By sample fraction, this clonotype is medium-sized. This chain uses TRBV6-6 with TRBJ2-3; D might be TRBD1 (7 bases). Trimming pared 1 base from V and 2 bases from J, leaving 13 bases between. This CDR3 is built from 16 residues. Germline V CDR1 and CDR2: MNHNY, SVGAGI (reference sequence). The CDR3 sequence: CASSYFSGGPTDTQYF. CDR3 in DNA: TGTGCCAGCAGTTACTTTTCAGGGGGGCCCACAGATACGCAGTATTTT.

This clonotype is judged medium-sized (0.01 to 0.1%). CDR3 amino acids: CSVVGTEDYGYTF. DNA for the CDR3: TGCAGCGTTGTAGGGACAGAAGACTATGGCTACACCTTC. The chain links TRBV29-1 to TRBJ1-2; TRBD1 matches at 7 bases. From germline, CDR1 is SQVTM and CDR2 ANQGSEA. CDR3 length: 13 residues. J lost 3 bases, V lost 4 bases, and 5 bases had no gene match.

The rearrangement uses TRBV6-1 and TRBJ2-4; possible D gene TRBD1, 6 bases. The CDR3 length is 14 residues. V lost 7 bases and J lost 2, with 12 bases in between. Germline CDR1 MNHNS, CDR2 SASEGT. The chain's CDR3 is CASIPGDPKNIQYF. The CDR3 nucleotides are TGTGCCAGCATACCAGGGGATCCCAAAAACATTCAGTACTTC.